One sample yielded the 10 T cell receptor beta chains listed below, sequenced in a study of early T cells in non-severe SARS-CoV-2 infection. TCRdb re-called the 5' RACE reads with MiXCR, one entry per CDR3 protein. The data hold roughly 72,000 distinct CDR3 sequences, with 10% to 15% observed a single time. The specimen sequenced was whole blood. The receptors shown here come from an adult who was a healthcare worker with PCR-confirmed SARS-CoV-2 infection or an uninfected control (not recorded which).

This clonotype was observed a handful of times. The chain joins TRBV28 to TRBJ1-2; the D gene is possibly TRBD1 (5 bases). CDR1 is MDHEN and CDR2 is SYDVKM in the germline V gene. The CDR3 runs to 14 residues. V dropped 8 bases and J dropped 1 base, with 14 bases sitting between them. CDR3 residues: CASGPGGNNYGYTF. CDR3 nucleotide sequence: TGTGCCAGCGGACCTGGGGGAAATAACTATGGCTACACCTTC.

This clonotype was seen repeatedly, ten times or more. The genes are TRBV20-1 and TRBJ2-7; possible D gene TRBD2, 6 bases. The germline CDR1 and CDR2 sequences are DFQATT and SNEGSKA (reference sequence). The CDR3 totals 15 residues. The V end was cut by 0 bases, the J end by 2 bases, with 14 bases between. The CDR3 reads CSARDGRLGTYEQYF. The DNA for the CDR3 is TGCAGTGCTAGAGATGGGAGACTAGGTACCTACGAGCAGTACTTC.

This clonotype was picked up many times. The V and J genes are TRBV11-2 and TRBJ1-2; D not certain. This CDR3 is built from 14 residues. Germline CDR1 reads SGHAT; CDR2 reads FQNNGV. With 3 bases removed from V and 1 base from J, the gap between germline ends came to 9 bases. The CDR3, as DNA: TGTGCCAGCAGCTTCCAGTGGGGTAACTATGGCTACACCTTC. This encodes CASSFQWGNYGYTF.

This clonotype was observed at least ten times. V and J are TRBV27 and TRBJ2-5, with 9 nucleotides matching TRBD2. Germline CDR1 reads MNHEY; CDR2 reads SMNVEV (reference sequence). CDR3 length: 15 amino acids. V lost 1 base to trimming and J lost 5 bases; unmatched junction nucleotides: 5. For the CDR3, the DNA is TGTGCCAGCAGTTTATTGGCGGGGGGGCCTGAGACCCAGTACTTC. Its protein is CASSLLAGGPETQYF.

This clonotype was detected ten times or more. The chain uses TRBV4-2 and TRBJ1-5; the D is unclear. The V gene's germline CDR1 is LGHNA and CDR2 YNFKEQ. The ends were cut back, 2 bases at V and 0 bases at J, with 5 bases in the middle. This CDR3 has 14 amino acids. CDR3 region: CASSQTSSNQPQHF. The CDR3 DNA sequence: TGTGCCAGCAGCCAAACGAGTAGCAATCAGCCCCAGCATTTT.

This clonotype was observed many times. The gene calls are TRBV20-1 and TRBJ1-2, with D tentatively TRBD1 (6 bases). CDR1 and CDR2 from the germline V gene are DFQATT and SNEGSKA (reference sequence). Trimming shortened V by 1 base and J by 8 bases, and 11 bases separated the two germline ends. The CDR3 contains 12 residues. This CDR3 reads CSARARQEGYTF. The CDR3 DNA reads TGCAGTGCTAGAGCCCGACAGGAAGGCTACACCTTC.

This clonotype turned up a few times. The rearrangement links TRBV20-1 to TRBJ2-3, with D possibly TRBD1 on 5 matching bases. Trimming took off 0 bases at V and 6 bases at J, with 22 bases between the two ends. Germline loops: CDR1 DFQATT, CDR2 SNEGSKA (reference sequence). The CDR3 length is 17 residues. The CDR3 loop reads CSARDRKDTQGRDTQYF. CDR3 DNA sequence: TGCAGTGCTAGAGATCGAAAGGACACCCAGGGCCGGGATACGCAGTATTTT.

Turning to this clonotype: Since a much larger clone is just one base distant, this may be a read error. V is TRBV7-2 and J is TRBJ1-1; D is undetermined. This CDR3 is built from 11 residues. V shed 6 bases and J shed 1 base, with 3 bases lying between them. From germline, CDR1 is SGHTA and CDR2 FQGNSA. CDR3 sequence (DNA): TGTGCCAGCAGTCAGAACACTGAAGCTTTCTTT. This gives the protein CASSQNTEAFF.

This clonotype was found a few times. This CDR3 reads CASSELGGSQETQYF. The CDR3 DNA follows: TGTGCCAGCAGTGAATTGGGCGGCTCCCAAGAGACCCAGTACTTC. The V and J genes are TRBV2 and TRBJ2-5; no clear D. This CDR3 spans 15 amino acids. Trimming removed 2 bases at V and 1 base at J, with 11 bases between. From germline, CDR1 is SNHLY and CDR2 FYNNEI. Using reference TRBV2 and TRBJ2-5 for the parts outside the CDR3, the full variable domain is EPEVTQTPSHQVTQMGQEVILRCVPISNHLYFYWYRQILGQKVEFLVSFYNNEISEKSEIFDDQFSVERPDGSNFTLKIRSTKLEDSAMYFCASSELGGSQETQYFGPGTRLLVL.

The sample holds a few counts of this clonotype. The CDR3 region is CASSAGGRSSYEQYF. The CDR3 region has the DNA TGTGCCAGCAGTGCTGGGGGGAGGAGCTCCTACGAGCAGTACTTC. V and J are TRBV25-1 and TRBJ2-7; D possibly corresponds to TRBD2 (6 bases). Trimming removed 4 bases at V and 0 bases at J, with 13 bases between. Germline loops: CDR1 MGHDK, CDR2 SYGVNS. The CDR3 is made up of 15 amino acids.